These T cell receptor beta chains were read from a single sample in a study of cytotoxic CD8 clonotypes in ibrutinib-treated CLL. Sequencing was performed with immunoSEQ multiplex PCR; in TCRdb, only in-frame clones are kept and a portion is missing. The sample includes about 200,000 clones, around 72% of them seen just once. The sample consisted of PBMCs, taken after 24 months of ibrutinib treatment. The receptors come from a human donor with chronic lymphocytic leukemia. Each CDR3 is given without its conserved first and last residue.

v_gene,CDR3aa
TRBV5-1,ASSREAGASYNEQF
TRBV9,ASSVATTSGSTGELF
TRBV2,ASRGHEQY
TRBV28,ASSLVAGGQVEQF
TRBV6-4,ASSESRAYNEQF
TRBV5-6,ASSLPGLPQH
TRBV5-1,ASSFFRASRDTQY
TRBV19,ASSIVGSNYGYT
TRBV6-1,ASSQPLGGYT
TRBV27,ASRPLTGTGINEQY
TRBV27,ASRIAGGNNEQF
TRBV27,ASSDRGWGANVLT